Described below is a single T cell receptor beta chain sequence and its context. TCRdb reanalysed the 5' RACE reads using MiXCR and keeps one entry per CDR3 protein. The sample contains about 420,000 distinct CDR3 sequences, around a quarter of which appear only once. Germline trimming cut 0 bases from V and 2 bases from J; bases unmatched to any gene: 3. Germline CDR1 SQVTM, CDR2 ANQGSEA. This CDR3 spans 14 amino acids. This sample stems from a study of T-cell memory formation after mild COVID-19. The sample comprised PBMCs or a T cell subset sorted from them (not recorded which). V and J are TRBV29-1 and TRBJ2-7; 8 bases match TRBD2. The clonotype originates from an adult woman who had mild COVID-19 (a few samples of this study predate the infection). Cell type and time point are not known. CDR3 sequence: CSVEDPGRAYEQYF. In nucleotides, the CDR3 is TGCAGCGTTGAAGACCCCGGGAGGGCCTACGAGCAGTACTTC.